A selection of T cell receptor beta chains follows, all from one sample in a study of blood T cell repertoires in COVID-19. TCRdb's copy holds only in-frame clones and misses some; the assay was immunoSEQ multiplex PCR. The sample holds about 320,000 clones; around 92% are singletons and the top ten take around 10%. Material: peripheral blood. The source of these receptors is a woman aged 25-40 years with COVID-19, enrolled during active disease. Each CDR3 is given with its conserved first and last residue. The order of the fields is clone size, V gene, D gene, J gene, CDR3 protein, CDR3 DNA. A D gene is named only where the DNA matches it firmly. Clone size, where shown, is once, few, many, or a class for clones that have expanded.

>NA|TRBV21-1|NA|TRBJ2-7
CASSKEGEAYEQYF
TGTGCCAGCAGCAAAGAGGGGGAAGCCTACGAGCAGTACTTC
>NA|TRBV20-1|TRBD2|TRBJ2-3
CSASKRGVTDTQYF
TGCAGTGCTAGTAAGCGGGGGGTCACAGATACGCAGTATTTT
>NA|TRBV20-1|TRBD1|TRBJ2-6
CSASDRGWSGANVLTF
TGCAGTGCTAGTGACAGGGGGTGGTCTGGGGCCAACGTCCTGACTTTC
>NA|TRBV19|NA|TRBJ1-4
CASSTTGRTNEKLFF
TGTGCCAGTAGTACTACAGGGAGAACTAATGAAAAACTGTTTTTT
>NA|TRBV19|NA|TRBJ1-2
CATSGRQHYTF
TGTGCCACCTCAGGTCGGCAACACTACACCTTC
>NA|TRBV18|NA|TRBJ1-5
CASSPAGGAQHF
TGTGCCAGCTCACCTGCGGGGGGGGCCCAGCATTTT
>NA|TRBV4-1|NA|TRBJ2-3
CASSQVGRTDTQYF
TGCGCCAGCAGCCAAGTGGGGCGGACAGATACGCAGTATTTT
>once|TRBV12-3/TRBV12-4|NA|TRBJ1-2
CASSPGQPYGYTF
TGTGCCAGCAGTCCCGGACAGCCCTATGGCTACACCTTC
>NA|TRBV5-1|NA|TRBJ2-6
CASSLQVSGANVLTF
TGCGCCAGCAGCTTGCAGGTCTCTGGGGCCAACGTCCTGACTTTC
>NA|TRBV6-4|TRBD1|TRBJ1-1
CASSHSPGQGNTEAFF
TGTGCCAGCAGCCATTCGCCGGGACAGGGTAACACTGAAGCTTTCTTT
>NA|TRBV5-6|NA|TRBJ1-3
CASSSGSNTIYF
TGTGCCAGCAGCTCAGGGTCGAACACCATATATTTT
>NA|TRBV6-1|TRBD2|TRBJ2-7
CASSERDYPYEQYF
TGTGCCAGCAGTGAACGGGACTATCCCTACGAGCAGTACTTC
>once|TRBV5-1|TRBD1|TRBJ1-2
CASRPIQGPYGYTF
TGCGCCAGCAGGCCTATACAGGGGCCCTATGGCTACACCTTC
>NA|TRBV19|NA|TRBJ2-2
CASTYPGGPSTGELFF
TGTGCCAGTACCTACCCCGGGGGGCCTTCCACCGGGGAGCTGTTTTTT
>NA|TRBV5-1|NA|TRBJ1-1
CASSLDSNTEAFF
TGCGCCAGCAGCCTCGACAGTAACACTGAAGCTTTCTTT
>NA|TRBV7-9|NA|TRBJ1-4
CASSFRTENEKLFF
TGTGCCAGCAGCTTCCGTACAGAGAATGAAAAACTGTTTTTT
>NA|TRBV11-3|NA|TRBJ2-3
CASSLDGNTDTQYF
TGTGCCAGCAGCTTAGACGGGAACACAGATACGCAGTATTTT